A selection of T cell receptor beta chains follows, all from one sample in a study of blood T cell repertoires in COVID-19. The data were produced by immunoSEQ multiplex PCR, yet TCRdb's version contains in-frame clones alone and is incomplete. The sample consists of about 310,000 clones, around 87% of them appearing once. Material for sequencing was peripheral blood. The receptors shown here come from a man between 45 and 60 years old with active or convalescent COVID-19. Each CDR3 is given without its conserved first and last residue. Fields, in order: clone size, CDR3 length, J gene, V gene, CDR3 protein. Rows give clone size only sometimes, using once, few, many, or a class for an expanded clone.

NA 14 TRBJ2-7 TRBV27 ASSLHAGMGTYEQY
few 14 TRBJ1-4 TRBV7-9 ASSAGTANINEKLF
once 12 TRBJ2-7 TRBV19 ASRSAGDGYEQY
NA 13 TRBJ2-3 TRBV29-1 SGMGQGLPSDTQY
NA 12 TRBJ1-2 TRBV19 ASSTGFSNYGYT
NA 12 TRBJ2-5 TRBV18 ASSQTGGKETQY
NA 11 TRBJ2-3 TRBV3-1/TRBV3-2 ASSPGSTDTQY
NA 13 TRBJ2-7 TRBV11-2 ASSLGGGAAYEQY
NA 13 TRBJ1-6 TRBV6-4 ASSDSARGDSPLH
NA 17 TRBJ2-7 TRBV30 AWSPSPGLAGGISYEQY
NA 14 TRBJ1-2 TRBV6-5 ASSYSWRGGGYGYT
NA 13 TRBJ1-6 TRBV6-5 ASSRAGGWGSPLH
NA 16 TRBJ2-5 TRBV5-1 ASSFSRDAQGDQETQY
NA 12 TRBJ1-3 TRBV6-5 ASSAGQTRNTIY
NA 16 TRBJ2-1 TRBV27 ASSSGLAALRSYNEQF
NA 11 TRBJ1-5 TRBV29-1 SVGQADNQPQH
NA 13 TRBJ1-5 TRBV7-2 ASSLEGRVSQPQH
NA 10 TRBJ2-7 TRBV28 ASSYPWREQY
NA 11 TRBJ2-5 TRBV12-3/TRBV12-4 ASSKGERETQY
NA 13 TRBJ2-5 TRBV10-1 ASSEGGLAGETQY
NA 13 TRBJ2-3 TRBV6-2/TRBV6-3 ASSLLGSLTDTQY
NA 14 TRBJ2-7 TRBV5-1 ASSLMMGQGTYEQY
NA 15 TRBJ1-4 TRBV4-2 ASSQDWTGGDYEKLF
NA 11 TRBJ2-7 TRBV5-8 ASSFRQANEQY
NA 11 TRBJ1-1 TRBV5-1 ASSLQGVTEAF
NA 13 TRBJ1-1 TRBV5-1 ASSLGDTTNTEAF
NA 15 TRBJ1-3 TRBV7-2 ASSLAPWSSSGNTIY
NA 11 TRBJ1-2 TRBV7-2 ASSLERGRGYT
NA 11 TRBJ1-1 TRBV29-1 SVEEQGSTEAF
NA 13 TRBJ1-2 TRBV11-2 ASSLEVAASYGYT
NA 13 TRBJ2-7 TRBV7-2 ASSLYPDRRYEQY
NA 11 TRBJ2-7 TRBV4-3 ASSSLASYEQY
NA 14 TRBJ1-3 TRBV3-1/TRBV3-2 ASSQAPWRIGNTIY
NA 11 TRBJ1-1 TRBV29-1 SANDRVNTEAF
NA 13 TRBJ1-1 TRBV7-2 ASSKQGGRYTEAF
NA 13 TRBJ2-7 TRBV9 ASSPHRSSSYEQY
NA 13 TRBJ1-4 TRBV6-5 ASSYWGGGDEKLF
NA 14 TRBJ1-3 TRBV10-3 AIRDSQDLAGNTIY
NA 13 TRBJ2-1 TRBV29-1 SVGLPGGLYNEQF
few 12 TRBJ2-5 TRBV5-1 ASSPGTSGETQY
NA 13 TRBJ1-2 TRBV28 ASKTPLTGHYGYT
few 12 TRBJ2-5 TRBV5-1 ASSLGQGEETQY
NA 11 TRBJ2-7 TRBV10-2 ASSDEHRYEQY
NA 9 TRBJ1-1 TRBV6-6 ASRLDTEAF
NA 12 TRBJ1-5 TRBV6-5 ASSSDRGSQPQH
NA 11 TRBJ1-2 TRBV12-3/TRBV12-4 ASRRREGRSYT
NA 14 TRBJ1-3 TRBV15 ATSINRISSGNTIY
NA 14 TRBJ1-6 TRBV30 AWRQGGFSYNSPLH
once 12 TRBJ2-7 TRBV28 ASSPQGNRDEQY
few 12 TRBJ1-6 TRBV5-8 ASSLRGRGSPLH